This T cell receptor beta chain was recorded in a study of T cell responses to AZD1222 COVID-19 vaccine. Findings of the study overall: Most donors were white British and more were female, and clonal diversity was possibly underestimated. None of the repertoires were sampled until the peak T cell response had passed.

V was cut by 1 base and J by 2 bases, with 14 bases left in between. This CDR3 has 16 amino acids. Germline V gives CDR1 SGHAT, CDR2 FQNNGV. The repertoire was sequenced with immunoSEQ multiplex PCR; TCRdb's copy has only in-frame clones and lacks some. The data show 120,000 to 150,000 clones, 70% to 90% seen once. Note on this clone: The antigen is undetermined.

V is TRBV11-2 and J is TRBJ1-1; possibly TRBD1 for D (6 bases). The starting material was peripheral blood, obtained on day 0 of AZD1222 vaccination. The receptor comes from an adult in good health. CDR3 sequence reads: CASSLGQTGSNTEAFF. In nucleotides, the CDR3 is TGTGCCAGCAGCTTAGGTCAAACAGGGAGCAACACTGAAGCTTTCTTT.